These T cell receptor beta chains were read from a single sample in a study of tumor-infiltrating lymphocytes in oesophageal squamous cell carcinoma. Each CDR3 protein gets one entry after TCRdb re-called the PCR reads with MiXCR. The repertoire holds around 12,000 distinct CDR3 sequences, over 50% seen once, with over 25% in the top ten. The sample consisted of esophageal tumor tissue. The source is a female donor with esophageal squamous cell carcinoma. Both conserved end residues are part of each CDR3. A D gene is named only where the DNA matches it firmly. Part of the rows lack a size; the others show once, few, many or a class for expanded clones.

>TRBV15|few|13|NA|TRBJ1-1
CATSRDPDSEAFF
TGTGCCACCAGCAGAGATCCGGACTCCGAAGCTTTCTTT
>TRBV11-2|NA|11|NA|TRBJ2-1
CASRYSDTQFF
TGTGCCAGCAGATATTCAGATACGCAGTTCTTC
>TRBV6-5|NA|13|NA|TRBJ1-5
CASSSWVNQPQHF
TGTGCCAGCAGTAGCTGGGTCAATCAGCCCCAGCATTTT
>TRBV5-1|NA|13|TRBD1|TRBJ2-7
CASSLTGSDEQYF
TGCGCCAGCAGCCTGACAGGGTCCGACGAGCAGTACTTC
>TRBV7-2|NA|13|NA|TRBJ2-7
CASSLLRAHEQYF
TGTGCCAGCAGCTTGTTGAGGGCCCACGAGCAGTACTTC
>TRBV12-3/TRBV12-4|NA|12|NA|TRBJ2-7
CASSRTVLEQYF
TGTGCCAGCAGCCGGACAGTACTCGAGCAGTACTTC
>TRBV7-9|NA|14|TRBD1|TRBJ2-1
CASSFATGSETQFF
TGTGCCAGCAGCTTTGCGACAGGGTCAGAGACCCAGTTCTTC
>TRBV7-2|medium-sized|13|NA|TRBJ2-7
CASTRSRTYEQYF
TGTGCCAGCACCCGATCAAGGACCTACGAGCAGTACTTC
>TRBV7-2|once|17|TRBD2|TRBJ2-5
CASSSLEGLAVYNEQYF
TGTGCCAGCAGCTCCTTGGAGGGACTAGCGGTCTACAATGAGCAGTACTTC
>TRBV12-3/TRBV12-4|NA|14|NA|TRBJ2-5
CASSLGGTQETQYF
TGTGCCAGCAGTTTAGGTGGGACCCAAGAGACCCAGTACTTC
>TRBV7-2|NA|15|NA|TRBJ1-4
CASSLVGSGNEKLFF
TGTGCCAGCAGCTTAGTAGGATCGGGAAATGAAAAACTGTTTTTT
>TRBV7-2|once|14|NA|TRBJ2-1
CASSIGSLGDEQFF
TGTGCCAGCAGCATAGGATCGCTTGGGGATGAGCAGTTCTTC
>TRBV5-8|NA|15|TRBD2|TRBJ2-7
CASSLLSGRALVQYF
TGTGCCAGCAGCTTGCTTAGCGGGAGGGCCCTGGTGCAGTACTTC
>TRBV7-9|many|14|NA|TRBJ1-5
CASSPGYSNQPQHF
TGTGCCAGCAGCCCGGGGTATAGCAATCAGCCCCAGCATTTT
>TRBV27|NA|15|TRBD1|TRBJ2-5
CASSRGTGGYNEQYF
TGTGCCAGCAGTAGAGGGACAGGGGGGTACAATGAGCAGTACTTC
>TRBV7-9|large|12|NA|TRBJ2-1
CASSYRYNEQFF
TGTGCCAGCAGCTACAGGTACAATGAGCAGTTCTTC
>TRBV2|many|11|NA|TRBJ2-7
CAIRVLYEQYF
TGTGCCATCCGGGTTCTCTACGAGCAGTACTTC
>TRBV7-2|few|16|TRBD1|TRBJ2-3
CASSSQGVKSTDTQYF
TGTGCCAGCAGCTCCCAGGGGGTGAAAAGCACAGATACGCAGTATTTT
>TRBV7-7|once|16|NA|TRBJ2-7
CASSLPHRVGAYEQYF
TGTGCTAGCAGCTTACCACACAGGGTCGGAGCCTACGAGCAGTACTTC
>TRBV6-1|many|21|NA|TRBJ1-1
CASSFPWGGKGSLQTRAEAFF
TGTGCCAGCAGTTTCCCATGGGGGGGAAAGGGTTCCCTGCAAACCAGGGCTGAAGCTTTCTTT
>TRBV11-2|NA|16|TRBD2|TRBJ2-5
CASSAGTSGSGKTQYF
TGTGCCAGCAGCGCCGGGACTAGCGGGAGTGGGAAGACCCAGTACTTC
>TRBV5-1|many|13|TRBD2|TRBJ2-1
CASFITGGNEQFF
TGCGCCAGCTTCATTACGGGGGGCAATGAGCAGTTCTTC
>TRBV7-8|few|14|TRBD1|TRBJ2-5
CASSFRTGQETQYF
TGTGCCAGCAGCTTCCGGACAGGTCAAGAGACCCAGTACTTC
>TRBV11-2|NA|14|NA|TRBJ2-7
CASSLEAGTFEQYF
TGTGCCAGCAGCTTAGAGGCGGGGACGTTCGAGCAGTACTTC
>TRBV11-3|NA|18|TRBD1|TRBJ2-1
CASSLGDRGLRSYNEQFF
TGTGCCAGCAGCTTAGGGGACAGGGGCCTCCGTTCCTACAATGAGCAGTTCTTC
>TRBV7-4|NA|13|NA|TRBJ1-1
CASSLVVNTEAFF
TGTGCCAGCAGCTTAGTGGTTAACACTGAAGCTTTCTTT
>TRBV27|once|15|NA|TRBJ2-5
CASSWQWTWRETQYF
TGTGCCAGCAGTTGGCAATGGACATGGCGAGAGACCCAGTACTTC
>TRBV7-8|many|15|TRBD1|TRBJ2-3
CASSEGQGRTDTQYF
TGTGCCAGCAGCGAGGGACAGGGCCGGACAGATACGCAGTATTTT
>TRBV11-2|NA|19|TRBD2|TRBJ2-1
CASSLELLAGLGAYNEQFF
TGTGCCAGCAGCTTAGAGCTACTAGCGGGATTAGGCGCCTACAATGAGCAGTTCTTC
>TRBV7-6|few|17|TRBD2|TRBJ2-7
CASSLARSGSPTYEQYF
TGTGCCAGCAGCTTAGCTCGAAGCGGGAGCCCCACCTACGAGCAGTACTTC
>TRBV7-9|NA|13|NA|TRBJ1-5
CASRGGANQPQHF
TGTGCCAGCAGGGGGGGAGCCAATCAGCCCCAGCATTTT
>TRBV18|few|15|NA|TRBJ1-5
CASSPGGRGSQPQHF
TGTGCCAGCTCACCCGGGGGGCGAGGGAGTCAGCCCCAGCATTTT
>TRBV10-3|few|13|NA|TRBJ1-5
CAISESNLQPQHF
TGTGCCATCAGTGAGTCAAACTTACAGCCCCAGCATTTT
>TRBV6-6|NA|14|NA|TRBJ2-3
CASSPGIRTDTQYF
TGTGCCAGCAGTCCCGGGATCCGCACAGATACGCAGTATTTT
>TRBV7-3|NA|18|TRBD2|TRBJ2-1
CASSLIPSGGQTYNEQFF
TGTGCCAGCAGCTTAATCCCTAGCGGGGGCCAAACCTACAATGAGCAGTTCTTC
>TRBV7-9|NA|16|TRBD2|TRBJ2-1
CASSHGLAASYNEQFF
TGTGCCAGCAGCCACGGCCTAGCGGCTTCCTACAATGAGCAGTTCTTC
>TRBV28|NA|15|TRBD1|TRBJ2-7
CASRSRTGGSYEQYF
TGTGCCAGCAGATCCCGGACAGGGGGCTCCTACGAGCAGTACTTC
>TRBV9|many|12|NA|TRBJ2-7
CASSVVADEQYF
TGTGCCAGCAGCGTAGTGGCTGATGAGCAGTACTTC
>TRBV7-4|NA|13|NA|TRBJ2-5
CASSSTTQETQYF
TGTGCCAGCAGCTCGACGACTCAAGAGACCCAGTACTTC
>TRBV10-1|many|15|TRBD2|TRBJ2-5
CASSEPRDYQVKQYF
TGCGCCAGCAGTGAGCCCCGGGACTACCAGGTTAAGCAGTACTTC
>TRBV5-4|many|14|TRBD1|TRBJ1-2
CASSRGQGEDGYTF
TGTGCCAGCAGCCGTGGACAGGGGGAAGATGGCTACACCTTC
>TRBV7-2|NA|15|TRBD2|TRBJ2-1
CASSLEGGVYNEQFF
TGTGCCAGCAGCTTAGAGGGAGGGGTCTACAATGAGCAGTTCTTC
>TRBV12-3/TRBV12-4|NA|13|NA|TRBJ1-2
CASSFEESYGYTF
TGTGCCAGCAGTTTTGAAGAATCCTATGGCTACACCTTC
>TRBV18|NA|15|TRBD2|TRBJ2-1
CASSPTSGSTNEQFF
TGTGCCAGCTCACCGACTAGCGGGAGTACGAATGAGCAGTTCTTC
>TRBV7-3|NA|13|NA|TRBJ2-1
CASSSEPGRAQFF
TGTGCCAGCAGCTCCGAACCGGGACGAGCGCAGTTCTTC
>TRBV7-9|many|16|NA|TRBJ2-7
CASSVGQRVRFNEQYF
TGTGCCAGCAGCGTTGGACAGCGGGTAAGGTTCAATGAGCAGTACTTC
>TRBV11-3|NA|13|NA|TRBJ2-3
CASSLVGRDTQYF
TGTGCCAGCAGCTTAGTCGGAAGAGATACGCAGTATTTT
>TRBV7-2|NA|16|NA|TRBJ2-3
CASSLVASEYTDTQYF
TGTGCCAGCAGCTTAGTGGCTAGCGAATACACAGATACGCAGTATTTT
>TRBV7-9|NA|16|TRBD2|TRBJ2-5
CASSFGTSGVGETQYF
TGTGCCAGCAGCTTCGGGACTAGCGGGGTAGGAGAGACCCAGTACTTC
>TRBV10-2|NA|16|TRBD1|TRBJ1-1
CASSEQTGTGPTEAFF
TGCGCCAGCAGTGAACAAACCGGGACAGGGCCCACTGAAGCTTTCTTT
>TRBV13|NA|14|NA|TRBJ2-3
CASSLGRVTGELYF
TGTGCCAGCAGCTTAGGCAGGGTTACCGGGGAGCTGTATTTT
>TRBV6-2/TRBV6-3|many|15|NA|TRBJ2-7
CASGIADRSYNEQYF
TGTGCCAGCGGCATAGCGGATCGCTCCTACAATGAGCAGTACTTC
>TRBV5-1|many|13|NA|TRBJ2-7
CASSLGSSYEQYF
TGCGCCAGCAGCTTGGGTTCGAGCTACGAGCAGTACTTC
>TRBV7-2|NA|14|NA|TRBJ1-4
CASSYRATNEKLFF
TGTGCCAGCAGCTACAGAGCAACTAATGAAAAACTGTTTTTT
>TRBV9|NA|16|TRBD2|TRBJ2-2
CASSVVGSGGTGELFF
TGTGCCAGCAGCGTAGTTGGTAGCGGGGGCACCGGGGAGCTGTTTTTT